This T cell receptor (beta chain) was captured in a study of blood T cell repertoires in COVID-19. At the level of the study: Researchers got acute and convalescent COVID-19 samples from the United States, Italy and Spain. T cells, B-cell-depleted T cells, or PBMCs provided the cDNA or gDNA that served as material.

V was pared by 0 bases and J by 0 bases, with 5 bases between. Germline lookup yields CDR1 SGDLS and CDR2 YYNGEE. This CDR3 contains 14 residues. As originally analysed: Amplification with reference gene primers provided the estimates of nucleated cell counts. Libraries were prepared by immunoSEQ multiplex PCR; TCRdb keeps only in-frame clonotypes and omits some of them. From that table come the V and J calls and clone size; the DNA was used to work out D and trimming. The sample contains about 98,000 clones, more than 75% of which appear only once. The sequence was obtained from a man between 45 and 60 years old with active or convalescent COVID-19. The chain has TRBV9 and TRBJ2-3; no reliable D call. The sample was peripheral blood. CDR3 residues: CASSVVDSTDTQYF. CDR3 sequence (DNA): TGTGCCAGCAGCGTAGTAGATAGCACAGATACGCAGTATTTT.